The clone carrying this T cell receptor beta chain has just a few counts. The antigen remains undetermined. The length of the CDR3 is 13 residues. V lost 7 bases to trimming and J lost 7 bases, with 17 bases between them. Germline V gene data show CDR1 as SGHRS and CDR2 as YFSETQ. The data derive from a study of CD8 T cells in ankylosing spondylitis. Whole-study results and caveats: Peripheral blood held disease-linked clones only at relatively low frequency, and these were CD8+. Reportedly, disease-linked clones are significantly enriched in ankylosing spondylitis patients' matched synovial fluid. A motif of 8 or 9 highly homologous TCR beta variants was seen as apparently characteristic of ankylosing spondylitis blood.

TCRdb reprocessed the 5' RACE reads with MiXCR, giving one entry per CDR3 protein. The sample has 26,000 or so distinct CDR3 sequences, 6.5% to 9.5% seen once. The V and J genes are TRBV5-1 and TRBJ2-5, with D possibly TRBD1 on 5 matching bases. Source material: blood. This receptor was obtained from a male donor with ankylosing spondylitis or in good health (not recorded which). CDR3 coding DNA: TGCGCCAGCGCCATAAGGCCCCAGGGGACCCAGTACTTC. Its translation is CASAIRPQGTQYF. The entire variable domain, with the rest obtained from reference TRBV5-1 and TRBJ2-5, is as follows: KAGVTQTPRYLIKTRGQQVTLSCSPISGHRSVSWYQQTPGQGLQFLFEYFSETQRNKGNFPGRFSGRQFSNSRSEMNVSTLELGDSALYLCASAIRPQGTQYFGPGTRLLVL.